This TCR beta chain was sequenced during a study of T cell clusters in autoimmune cytopenias. Study-level points and caveats: No experiment has yet validated the function of the T cell clusters defined in silico.

The V gene's germline CDR1 is SGDLS and CDR2 YYNGEE. CDR3 size: 12 residues. Each sample's input was 250 ng genomic DNA, some 38,000 genome equivalents. On this clonotype itself: Its antigen is not known.

TRB was amplified by touch-down multiplex PCR, primer pools A and B combined. No DNA is given; TCRdb re-called the multiplex PCR reads and lists each CDR3 protein once. This sample's clone table lists 9,500 to 12,000 distinct CDR3 sequences. These data were also reused for a study on T cell repertoires in aging, cancer and after chemotherapy. Per that study: In healthy donors, age-related TCR diversity loss mainly reflected lost richness. Across the chemotherapy interval, each cancer cohort showed higher median generation probability, suggesting thymic rebound.

Sequenced: peripheral blood. V is TRBV9 and J is TRBJ2-1. This sequence was found in a human donor in good health. The CDR3 spells CASSVQDNEQFF.